These 17 T cell receptor beta chains were sequenced from one sample in a study of blood T cell repertoires in COVID-19 (dated by TCRdb to the early 2020s). The library was produced with the immunoSEQ multiplex PCR assay. TCRdb provides this immuneACCESS table in a form limited to in-frame rearrangements. Some clones are lacking; in checked studies, under half of them reflect an unresolved V gene, and why the rest are absent is not known. For this sample the table gives 450,000 or so clones, of which 70% to 90% were detected only once. The ten largest clones capture 1.5% to 1.7% of the sample. The sequencing sample was made of peripheral blood. Every receptor here comes from a woman in her thirties or forties with COVID-19, enrolled during active disease.

This clone is a singleton in its sample. V and J are TRBV7-9 and TRBJ1-6, with TRBD1 identical over 8 bases. The germline CDR1 and CDR2 sequences are SEHNR and FQNEAQ (reference sequence). The CDR3 sequence is 16 residues long. Trimming took 1 base from V and 5 from J; bases not matched to a gene: 4. In nucleotides, the CDR3 is TGTGCCAGCAGCTTAGGGACAGGGTCCAATAATTCACCCCTCCACTTT. Encoded protein: CASSLGTGSNNSPLHF.

The chain uses TRBV5-1 and TRBJ2-1; D is uncertain. V was trimmed by 0 bases and J by 7 bases, leaving 8 bases between them. The CDR3 runs 13 residues. The germline CDR1 and CDR2 sequences are SGHRS and YFSETQ. The CDR3 coding sequence is TGCGCCAGCAGCTTGGCACCGAGTAATGAGCAGTTCTTC. Protein: CASSLAPSNEQFF.

The gene calls are TRBV5-1 and TRBJ2-5; no clear D gene. The CDR3 extends over 13 amino acids. Germline CDR1 SGHRS, CDR2 YFSETQ. The V and J ends lost 7 bases and 5 bases respectively, with 15 bases between them. CDR3 region: CASRAWADETQYF. In DNA, the CDR3 is TGCGCCAGCCGCGCGTGGGCTGATGAGACCCAGTACTTC.

The chain employs TRBV28 and TRBJ1-4, with TRBD1 identical over 7 bases. Germline lookup yields CDR1 MDHEN and CDR2 SYDVKM. J was trimmed by 1 base and V by 10 bases; bases with no gene match: 12. The CDR3 sequence is 16 residues long. The CDR3 DNA sequence: TGTGCCACCATGTCGAGGGGGCCAGAAACTAATGAAAAACTGTTTTTT. Translating it yields CATMSRGPETNEKLFF.

This clone has only a few counts. V and J are TRBV6-6 and TRBJ1-4, with 7 bases lining up with TRBD1. Germline V lookup: CDR1 MNHNY, CDR2 SVGAGI (reference sequence). The CDR3 contains 13 residues. V was pared by 7 bases and J by 3 bases, with 2 bases of the junction left unmatched. Written as DNA, the CDR3 is TGTGCCAGCAAGGGGGCGGCTAATGAAAAACTGTTTTTT. Its translation is CASKGAANEKLFF.

The chain employs TRBV27 and TRBJ1-2; maybe TRBD1 (6 bases). CDR1 is MNHEY, CDR2 SMNVEV, per germline (reference sequence). CDR3 length: 17 residues. The V and J ends lost 1 base and 3 bases respectively, with 18 bases between them. As DNA, the CDR3 is TGTGCCAGCAGTTTATTATCGGGGGGGCGCGTTCACTATGGCTACACCTTC. Protein sequence: CASSLLSGGRVHYGYTF.

The gene calls are TRBV29-1 and TRBJ1-5; 7 nucleotides line up with TRBD1. From germline, CDR1 is SQVTM and CDR2 ANQGSEA. CDR3 length equals 13 residues. V lost 7 bases and J lost 5; bases outside the gene matches: 8. CDR3 nucleotide sequence: TGCAGCGCTGGAAAGGGGGCCGATCAGCCCCAGCATTTT. Translation: CSAGKGADQPQHF.

V gene TRBV7-2 combines with J gene TRBJ1-1; D possibly corresponds to TRBD1 (5 bases). The CDR3 length is 14 residues. The germline CDR1 and CDR2 sequences are SGHTA and FQGNSA. Trimming removed 3 bases at V and 3 bases at J, with 11 bases between. This CDR3 reads CASSFARGDTEAFF. CDR3 coding DNA: TGTGCCAGCAGCTTTGCTCGGGGGGACACTGAAGCTTTCTTT.

The chain is built from TRBV7-8 and TRBJ2-4; 7 bases match TRBD1. J was trimmed by 13 bases and V by 5 bases; bases with no gene match: 8. The germline gives CDR1 SGHVS, CDR2 FQNEAQ. This CDR3 is 12 amino acids long. CDR3 residues: CASSQPRDRQYF. CDR3 bases: TGTGCCAGCAGCCAACCCCGGGACAGACAGTACTTC.

V and J are TRBV19 and TRBJ1-1; 8 bases match TRBD1. Germline lookup yields CDR1 LNHDA and CDR2 SQIVND (reference sequence). CDR3 length: 13 amino acids. Trimming removed 0 bases from V and 8 bases from J; junction bases left unmatched: 2. The CDR3 protein is CASSIETGGEAFF. The DNA of the CDR3 is TGTGCCAGTAGTATAGAAACAGGGGGGGAAGCTTTCTTT.

The chain's CDR3 is CASSDSAGHTEAFF. The DNA for the CDR3 is TGTGCCAGCAGTGACTCCGCAGGGCACACTGAAGCTTTCTTT. This chain connects TRBV6-4 to TRBJ1-1; D is possibly TRBD1 (5 bases). Germline-derived CDR1 and CDR2 are MRHNA and SNTAGT. Trimming took 0 bases from V and 3 from J, leaving 8 bases between them. This CDR3 comprises 14 residues.

This rearrangement joins TRBV3-1 (or the pseudogene TRBV3-2) to TRBJ2-7; 8 bases are a match to TRBD1. The junction had 9 bases not matched to a gene; V was cut back by 3 bases and J by 5 bases. This CDR3 has 15 residues. The germline V gene encodes CDR1 LGHDT and CDR2 YNNKEL (reference sequence). CDR3 DNA sequence: TGTGCCAGCAGCCAGACCGGGACAGGAGCAGACGAGCAGTACTTC. It specifies CASSQTGTGADEQYF.

The chain uses TRBV7-3 and TRBJ2-7; 8 bases are a match to TRBD2. Germline V gene lookup returns CDR1 SGHTA and CDR2 FQGTGA. V lost 5 bases, J lost 7 bases, and 13 bases stayed unmatched. The CDR3 sequence is 15 residues long. CDR3 nucleotides: TGTGCCAGCAGCACGAGCGGGGGCCTTTACGCGGAGCAGTACTTC. This codes for CASSTSGGLYAEQYF.

J is TRBJ1-2 and V is TRBV28; no clear D gene. CDR3 size: 13 residues. The V gene lost 6 bases and the J gene lost 4 bases, with 12 bases spanning the gap. Germline V gene sequence: CDR1 MDHEN, CDR2 SYDVKM. The CDR3 reads CASRSDGLYGYTF. DNA of the CDR3: TGTGCCAGCAGATCCGACGGACTCTATGGCTACACCTTC.

The chain has TRBV18 and TRBJ2-5; possibly TRBD1 for D (5 bases). The V end was cut by 2 bases, the J end by 2 bases, with 9 bases between. The V gene's germline CDR1 is KGHSH and CDR2 LQKENI. This CDR3 has 14 amino acids. The CDR3: CASSPYAGQETQYF. The CDR3 DNA reads as TGTGCCAGCTCACCATATGCAGGGCAAGAGACCCAGTACTTC.

The chain recombines TRBV10-3 with TRBJ1-5; 8 nucleotides match TRBD1. Trimming cost V 4 bases and J 3 bases; bases outside gene matches: 11. Germline CDR1 ENHRY, CDR2 SYGVKD. The length of the CDR3 is 17 residues. The chain's CDR3 is CAISGDKQGDLNQPQHF. For the CDR3, the DNA is TGTGCCATCAGTGGGGATAAACAGGGGGATCTCAATCAGCCCCAGCATTTT.

The chain recombines TRBV15 with TRBJ2-3, with TRBD2 matching 8 bases. CDR3 length: 17 amino acids. The germline V gene encodes CDR1 LNHNV and CDR2 YYDKDF (reference sequence). Unmatched junction bases numbered 5, after V lost 0 bases and J lost 0 bases. CDR3: CATSRDPASGSTDTQYF. CDR3 nucleotide sequence: TGTGCCACCAGCAGAGATCCGGCTAGCGGGAGCACAGATACGCAGTATTTT.